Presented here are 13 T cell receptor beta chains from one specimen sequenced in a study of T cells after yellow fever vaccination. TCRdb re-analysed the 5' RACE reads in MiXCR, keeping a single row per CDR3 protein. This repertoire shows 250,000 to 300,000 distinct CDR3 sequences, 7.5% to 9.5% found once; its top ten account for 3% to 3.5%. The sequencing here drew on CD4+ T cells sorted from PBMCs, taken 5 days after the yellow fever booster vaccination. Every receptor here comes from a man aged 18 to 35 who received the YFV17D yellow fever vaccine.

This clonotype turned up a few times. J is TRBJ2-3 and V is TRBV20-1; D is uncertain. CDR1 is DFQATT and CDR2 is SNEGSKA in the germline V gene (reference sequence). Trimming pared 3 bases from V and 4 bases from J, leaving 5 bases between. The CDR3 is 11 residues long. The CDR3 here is CSASQSDTQYF. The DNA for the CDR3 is TGCAGTGCTAGTCAGTCAGATACGCAGTATTTT.

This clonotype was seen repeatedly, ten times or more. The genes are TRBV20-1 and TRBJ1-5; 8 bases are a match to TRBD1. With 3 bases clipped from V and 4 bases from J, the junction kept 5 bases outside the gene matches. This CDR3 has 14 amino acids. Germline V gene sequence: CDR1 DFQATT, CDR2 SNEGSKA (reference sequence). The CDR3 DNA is TGCAGTGCTAGCAGGGGGCAAGGTAATCAGCCCCAGCATTTT. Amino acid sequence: CSASRGQGNQPQHF.

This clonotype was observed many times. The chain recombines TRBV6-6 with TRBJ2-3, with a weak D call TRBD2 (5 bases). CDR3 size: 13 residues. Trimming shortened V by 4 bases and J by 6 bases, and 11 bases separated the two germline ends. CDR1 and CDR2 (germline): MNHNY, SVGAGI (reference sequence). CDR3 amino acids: CASSFPDWDTQYF. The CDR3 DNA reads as TGTGCCAGCAGTTTCCCGGACTGGGATACGCAGTATTTT.

The CDR3 DNA follows: TGTGCCAGCAGCTTAGATGGGGGCGTGGAGACCCAGTACTTC. As protein: CASSLDGGVETQYF. The genes are TRBV11-2 and TRBJ2-5, with a tentative D call TRBD1 (6 bases). From germline, CDR1 is SGHAT and CDR2 FQNNGV. The germline V and J ends were trimmed by 0 bases and 5 bases, with 10 bases remaining between them. The CDR3 consists of 14 residues.

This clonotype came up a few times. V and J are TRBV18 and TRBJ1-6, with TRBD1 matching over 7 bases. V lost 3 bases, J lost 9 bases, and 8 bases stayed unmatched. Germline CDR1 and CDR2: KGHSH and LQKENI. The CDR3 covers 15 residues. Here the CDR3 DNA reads TGTGCCAGCTCACCTTCGGGACAGCATCCTTCACCCCTCCACTTT. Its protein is CASSPSGQHPSPLHF.

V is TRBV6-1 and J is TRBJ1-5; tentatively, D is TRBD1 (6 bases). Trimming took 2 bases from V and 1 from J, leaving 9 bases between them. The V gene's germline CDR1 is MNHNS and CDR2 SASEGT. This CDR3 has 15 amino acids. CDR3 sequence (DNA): TGTGCCAGCAGTGAATGGAGGGGGAGCAATCAGCCCCAGCATTTT. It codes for CASSEWRGSNQPQHF.

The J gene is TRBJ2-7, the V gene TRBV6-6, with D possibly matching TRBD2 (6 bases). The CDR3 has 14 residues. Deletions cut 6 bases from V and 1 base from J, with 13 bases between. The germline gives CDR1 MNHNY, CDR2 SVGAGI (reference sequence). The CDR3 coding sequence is TGTGCCAGCAGAGCGGCGGGGTCTTCCTACGAGCAGTACTTC. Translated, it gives CASRAAGSSYEQYF.

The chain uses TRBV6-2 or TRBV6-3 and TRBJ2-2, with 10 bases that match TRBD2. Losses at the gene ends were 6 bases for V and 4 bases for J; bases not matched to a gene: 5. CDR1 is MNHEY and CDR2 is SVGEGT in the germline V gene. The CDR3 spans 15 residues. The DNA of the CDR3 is TGTGCCAGCAGACAAGCGGGGGGGCCCACCGGGGAGCTGTTTTTT. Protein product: CASRQAGGPTGELFF.

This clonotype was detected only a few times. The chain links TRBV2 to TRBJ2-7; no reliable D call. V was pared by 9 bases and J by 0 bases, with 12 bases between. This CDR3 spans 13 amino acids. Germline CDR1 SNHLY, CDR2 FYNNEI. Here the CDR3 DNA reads TGTGCCAGTGGGTTAGAACTCTCCTACGAGCAGTACTTC. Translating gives CASGLELSYEQYF.

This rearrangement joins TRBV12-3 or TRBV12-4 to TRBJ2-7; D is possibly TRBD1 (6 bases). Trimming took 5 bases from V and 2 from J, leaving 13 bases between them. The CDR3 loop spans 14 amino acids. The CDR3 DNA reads TGTGCCAGCAGTCCCCACAAGGGGGCCTACGAGCAGTACTTC. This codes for CASSPHKGAYEQYF.

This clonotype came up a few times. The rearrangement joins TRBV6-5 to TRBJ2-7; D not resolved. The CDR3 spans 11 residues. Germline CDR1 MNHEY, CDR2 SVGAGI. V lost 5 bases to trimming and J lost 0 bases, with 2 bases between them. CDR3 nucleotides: TGTGCCAGCAGTACCTCCTACGAGCAGTACTTC. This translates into CASSTSYEQYF.

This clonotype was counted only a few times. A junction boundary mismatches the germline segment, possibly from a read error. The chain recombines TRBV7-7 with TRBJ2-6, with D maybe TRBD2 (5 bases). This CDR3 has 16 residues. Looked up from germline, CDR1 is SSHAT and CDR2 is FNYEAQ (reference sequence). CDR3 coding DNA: TGTGCTAGCAGCCCCATGGCGGGCTCTGGGGCCAACGTCCTGACTTTC. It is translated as CASSPMAGSGANVLTF.

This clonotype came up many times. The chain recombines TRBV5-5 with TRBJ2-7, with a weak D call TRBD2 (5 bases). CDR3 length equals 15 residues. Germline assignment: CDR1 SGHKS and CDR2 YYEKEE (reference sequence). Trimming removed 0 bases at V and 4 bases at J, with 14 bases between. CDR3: CASSLAGSIAYEQYF. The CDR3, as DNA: TGTGCCAGCAGCTTGGCTGGGAGCATCGCGTACGAGCAGTACTTC.